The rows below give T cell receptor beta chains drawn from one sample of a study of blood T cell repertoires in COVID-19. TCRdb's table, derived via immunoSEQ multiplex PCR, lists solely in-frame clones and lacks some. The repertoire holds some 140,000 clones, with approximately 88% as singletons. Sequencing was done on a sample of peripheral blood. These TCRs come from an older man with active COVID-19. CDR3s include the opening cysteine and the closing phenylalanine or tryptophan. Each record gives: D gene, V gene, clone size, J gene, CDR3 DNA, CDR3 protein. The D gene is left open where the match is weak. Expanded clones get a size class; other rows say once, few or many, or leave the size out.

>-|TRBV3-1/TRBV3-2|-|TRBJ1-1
TGTGCCAGCAGCCCTCAGCCAGGCAACACTGAAGCTTTCTTT
CASSPQPGNTEAFF
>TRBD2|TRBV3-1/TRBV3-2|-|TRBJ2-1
TGTGCCAGCAGCCCCTGGAATAGCGGGAGAGAGGAGCAGTTCTTC
CASSPWNSGREEQFF
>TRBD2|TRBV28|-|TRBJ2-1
TGTGCTGGGAATAGCGGGAGGGCCCTCAATGAGCAGTTCTTC
CAGNSGRALNEQFF
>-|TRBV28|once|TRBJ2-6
TGTGCCAGCAGTTTATGGGCGGGTGTCTCTGGGGCCAACGTCCTGACTTTC
CASSLWAGVSGANVLTF
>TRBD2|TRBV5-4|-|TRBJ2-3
TGTGCCAGCAGCGGCGGCGGGAGGGCCGCAGATACGCAGTATTTT
CASSGGGRAADTQYF
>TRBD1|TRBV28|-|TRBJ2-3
TGTGCCAGCAGTAGGGACAGAGGAGATACGCAGTATTTT
CASSRDRGDTQYF
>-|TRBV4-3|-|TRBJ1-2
TGCGCCAGCAGCCGAAAAGGGGCTAGAGATGGCTACACCTTC
CASSRKGARDGYTF
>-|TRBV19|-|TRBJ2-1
TGTGCCAGTAGTATAATCCTCACCAGCAATGAGCAGTTCTTC
CASSIILTSNEQFF
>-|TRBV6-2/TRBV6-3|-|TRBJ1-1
TGTGCCAGCAGTTACGGTGAGTTTCAAGCTTTCTTT
CASSYGEFQAFF
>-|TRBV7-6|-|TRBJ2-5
TGTGCCGGGGGGAAAGAGACCCAGTACTTC
CAGGKETQYF
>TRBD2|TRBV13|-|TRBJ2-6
TGTGCCAGCAGCTTTTCTAGCGGGAGGGTTAGAGGGGCCAACGTCCTGACTTTC
CASSFSSGRVRGANVLTF
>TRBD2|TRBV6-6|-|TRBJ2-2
TGTGCCAGCAGTTACTGGGGACTAGCGGGCGTCGGGGAGCTGTTTTTT
CASSYWGLAGVGELFF
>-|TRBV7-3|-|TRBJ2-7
TGTGCCAGCAGCTTATCCCTCTCGCGCGAGCAGTACTTC
CASSLSLSREQYF
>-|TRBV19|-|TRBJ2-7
TGTGCCAGTAGTATAGCTGGCGGGGCCTACGAGCAGTACTTC
CASSIAGGAYEQYF